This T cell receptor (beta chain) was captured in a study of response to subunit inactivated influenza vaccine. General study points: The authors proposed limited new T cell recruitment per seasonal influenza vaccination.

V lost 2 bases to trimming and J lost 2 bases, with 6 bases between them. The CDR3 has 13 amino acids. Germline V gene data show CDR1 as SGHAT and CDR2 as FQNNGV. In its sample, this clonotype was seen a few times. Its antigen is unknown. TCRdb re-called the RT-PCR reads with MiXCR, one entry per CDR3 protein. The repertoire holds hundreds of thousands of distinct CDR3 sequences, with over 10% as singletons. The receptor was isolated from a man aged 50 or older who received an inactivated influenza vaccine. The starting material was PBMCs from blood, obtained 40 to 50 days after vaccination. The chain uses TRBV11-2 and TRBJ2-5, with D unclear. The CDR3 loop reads CASSLNTQETQYF. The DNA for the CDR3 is TGTGCCAGCAGCTTAAACACACAAGAGACCCAGTACTTC.